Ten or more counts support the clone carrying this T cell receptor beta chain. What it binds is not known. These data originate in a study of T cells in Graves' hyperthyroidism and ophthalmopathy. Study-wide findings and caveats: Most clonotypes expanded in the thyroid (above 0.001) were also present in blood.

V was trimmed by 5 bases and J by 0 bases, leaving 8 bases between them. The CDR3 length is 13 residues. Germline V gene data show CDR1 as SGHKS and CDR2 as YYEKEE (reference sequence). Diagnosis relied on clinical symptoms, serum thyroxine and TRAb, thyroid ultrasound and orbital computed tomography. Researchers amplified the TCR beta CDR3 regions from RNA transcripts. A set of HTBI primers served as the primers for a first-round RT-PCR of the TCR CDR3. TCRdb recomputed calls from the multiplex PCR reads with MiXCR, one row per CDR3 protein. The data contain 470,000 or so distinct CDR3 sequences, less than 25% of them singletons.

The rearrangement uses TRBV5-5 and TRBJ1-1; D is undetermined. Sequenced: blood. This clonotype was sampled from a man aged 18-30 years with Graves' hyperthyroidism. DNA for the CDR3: TGTGCCAGCAGGATAATCTTGAACACTGAAGCTTTCTTT. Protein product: CASRIILNTEAFF.